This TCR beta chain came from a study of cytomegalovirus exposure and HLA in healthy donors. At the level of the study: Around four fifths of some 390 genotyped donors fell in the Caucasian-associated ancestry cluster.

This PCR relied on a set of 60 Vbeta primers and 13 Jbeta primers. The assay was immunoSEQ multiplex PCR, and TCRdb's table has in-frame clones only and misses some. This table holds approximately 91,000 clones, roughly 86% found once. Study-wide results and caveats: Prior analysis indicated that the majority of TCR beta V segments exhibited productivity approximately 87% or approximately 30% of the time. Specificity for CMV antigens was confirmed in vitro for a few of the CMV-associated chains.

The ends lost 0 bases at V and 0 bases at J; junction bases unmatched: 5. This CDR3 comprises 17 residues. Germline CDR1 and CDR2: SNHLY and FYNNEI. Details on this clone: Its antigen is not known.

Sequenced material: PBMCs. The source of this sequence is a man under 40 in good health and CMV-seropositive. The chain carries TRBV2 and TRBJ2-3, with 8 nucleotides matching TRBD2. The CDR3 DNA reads TGTGCCAGCAGTGAAGCGGTAGCGGGAACTAGCACAGATACGCAGTATTTT. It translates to CASSEAVAGTSTDTQYF.